This T cell receptor beta chain was captured by sequencing in a study of blood T cell repertoires in COVID-19. Germline V gene sequence: CDR1 MGHDK, CDR2 SYGVNS. V was clipped by 4 bases and J by 4 bases, with 11 bases between them. The CDR3 runs 13 residues. Profiling relied on immunoSEQ multiplex PCR, and the TCRdb table lists in-frame clones only, not all of them. The sample has more than 25,000 clones, roughly nine tenths seen once. The source material was peripheral blood. V gene TRBV25-1 combines with J gene TRBJ2-7; D might be TRBD2 (6 bases). The receptor comes from a man aged 70 or older with active or convalescent COVID-19. DNA of the CDR3: TGTGCCAGCAGTGGGCAGGGAGGATACGAGCAGTACTTC. It codes for CASSGQGGYEQYF.